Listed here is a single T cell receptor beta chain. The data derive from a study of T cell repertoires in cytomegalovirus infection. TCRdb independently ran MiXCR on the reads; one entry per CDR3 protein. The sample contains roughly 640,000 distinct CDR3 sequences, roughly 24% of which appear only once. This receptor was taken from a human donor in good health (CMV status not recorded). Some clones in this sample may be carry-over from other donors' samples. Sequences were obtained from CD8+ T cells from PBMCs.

The CDR3 DNA is TGTGCCAGCAGTGACTACGGCAGGGGGAACAATCAGCCCCAGCATTTT. It specifies CASSDYGRGNNQPQHF. The V and J genes are TRBV6-4 and TRBJ1-5; 7 nucleotides line up with TRBD1. With 1 base clipped from V and 3 bases from J, the junction kept 6 bases outside the gene matches. The CDR3 is 16 amino acids. Germline V CDR1 and CDR2: MRHNA, SNTAGT.